Here is one T cell receptor beta chain with its context. As handled by the study authors: The assay estimated nucleated cells by amplifying reference gene primers. Profiling relied on immunoSEQ multiplex PCR, and the TCRdb table lists in-frame clones only, not all of them. That table gives V, J and clone size, and the DNA gave D and trimming. The table has roughly 240,000 clones, over 80% seen once. This record comes from a study of blood T cell repertoires in COVID-19. Background on the study: Both acute and convalescent COVID-19 samples were obtained from the United States, Italy and Spain. T cells, B-cell-depleted T cells, or PBMCs provided the cDNA or gDNA that served as material.

Material: peripheral blood. This TCR was recovered from a man aged 60 to 69 who had recovered from COVID-19.

CDR3 sequence reads: CASKKEFISGELFF. For the CDR3, the DNA is TGTGCCAGCAAAAAAGAGTTTATATCCGGGGAGCTGTTTTTT. The chain employs TRBV3-1 (or the pseudogene TRBV3-2) and TRBJ2-2, with D unclear. The CDR3 runs to 14 residues. V was shortened by 7 bases and J by 6 bases, with 15 bases between the two germline ends. Looked up from germline, CDR1 is LGHDT and CDR2 is YNNKEL (reference sequence).